The present entry profiles one T cell receptor beta chain with its context. The target antigen is unknown. Germline V gene data show CDR1 as SGHVS and CDR2 as FQNEAQ. The junction had 7 bases not matched to a gene; V was cut back by 1 base and J by 8 bases. The CDR3 runs 15 residues. The assay was immunoSEQ multiplex PCR, and TCRdb's table has in-frame clones only and misses some. Among almost 50,000 clones, approximately 79% were seen once, and the ten largest hold approximately 1.7%. This record belongs to a study of OX40 agonist ivuxolimab in advanced cancers. At the level of the study: The diagnoses of dose-escalation patients were hepatocellular carcinoma, melanoma, renal cell or head and neck cancer. A history of anti-PD-1, anti-PD-L1 or anti-CTLA-4 therapy was acceptable, and approximately 40% had some.

Study-wide points: Expanded clones belonging to CD8+ T cells outnumbered, on average, those of CD4+.

The sample here was CD4+ or CD8+ T cells sorted from blood, taken in a trial of the OX40 agonist ivuxolimab. V gene TRBV7-8 combines with J gene TRBJ2-1, with 8 nucleotides matching TRBD1. This TCR came from an adult with an advanced solid tumor such as melanoma, head and neck, liver or kidney cancer. DNA for the CDR3: TGTGCCAGCAGCTTAGGGGACAGGATTTCGGATGAGCAGTTCTTC. Its protein is CASSLGDRISDEQFF.